This T cell receptor (beta chain) came from a study of blood T cells in healthy people across ages. A word on this clonotype: Antigen: not known.

It was approximately 10 milliliters of peripheral blood that were drawn from each donor. It was with a sample-barcoded 5' primer and a J-beta primer mix that a second PCR of about 7 to 12 cycles was run. One entry per CDR3 protein, called by TCRdb with MiXCR from the 5' RACE reads. There are approximately 800,000 distinct CDR3 sequences in the sample; around two thirds occur only once, and approximately 30% lies in the top ten. Study results and limitations: Both higher diversity and more naive CD4+ cells marked long-lived donors when set against aged donors.

This clonotype originated in a man under 40 in good health. Sequenced input: blood.

CDR3 residues: CASSTDSFNEKLFF. The CDR3 DNA follows: TGTGCCAGCAGTACGGACAGTTTCAATGAAAAACTGTTTTTT. V usage is TRBV12-3 or TRBV12-4 and J usage is TRBJ1-4; the D gene is possibly TRBD1 (6 bases). The V end was cut by 5 bases, the J end by 5 bases, with 12 bases between. The CDR3 contains 14 residues.